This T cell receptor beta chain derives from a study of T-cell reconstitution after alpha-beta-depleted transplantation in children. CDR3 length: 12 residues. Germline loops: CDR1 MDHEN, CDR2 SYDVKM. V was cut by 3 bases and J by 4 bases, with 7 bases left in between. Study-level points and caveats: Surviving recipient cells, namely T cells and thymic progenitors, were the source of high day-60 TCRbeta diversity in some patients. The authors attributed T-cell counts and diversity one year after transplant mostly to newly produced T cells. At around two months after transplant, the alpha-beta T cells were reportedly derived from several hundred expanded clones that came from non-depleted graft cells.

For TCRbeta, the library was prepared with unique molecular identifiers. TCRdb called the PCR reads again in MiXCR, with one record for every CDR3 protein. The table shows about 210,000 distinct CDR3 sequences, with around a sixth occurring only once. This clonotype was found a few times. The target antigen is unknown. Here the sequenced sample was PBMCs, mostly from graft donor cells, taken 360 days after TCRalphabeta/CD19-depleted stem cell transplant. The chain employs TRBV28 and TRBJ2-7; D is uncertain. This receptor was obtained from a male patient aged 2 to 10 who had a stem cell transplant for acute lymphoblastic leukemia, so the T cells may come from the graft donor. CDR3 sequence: CASSLLFYEQYF. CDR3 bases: TGTGCCAGCAGTTTGCTCTTTTACGAGCAGTACTTC.